The clone carrying this TCR beta chain has a single count. Its antigen is not identified. This sample is part of a study of post-analysis software for immune sequencing data. Study-wide context: Recorded subtypes: relapsing-remitting, secondary progressive, progressive-relapsing; some patients unannotated.

Unique molecular identifiers tagged the TCR beta cDNA libraries. Researchers reported a few hundred thousand cDNA molecules coming from about 0.98 to 11 million T cells. Each CDR3 protein gets one entry after TCRdb re-called the PCR reads with MiXCR. The data show about half a million distinct CDR3 sequences, with around 36% seen just once and approximately 6% held by the top ten. The ends lost 0 bases at V and 7 bases at J; junction bases unmatched: 8. Per germline, CDR1 LGHDT and CDR2 YNNKEL (reference sequence). This CDR3 is 16 amino acids long. The study's findings and limits: Patients had higher frequencies than controls of roughly five TRBV segments, including TRBV5-6, TRBV5-1 and TRBV20-1. F measure showed strong co-clustering of same-batch samples. Diversity measured as normalized Chao1 was significantly lower in multiple sclerosis patients than in controls.

The clonotype comes from a girl aged 2 to 17 with multiple sclerosis. This rearrangement joins TRBV3-1 to TRBJ1-5, with 8 bases aligning to TRBD1. The specimen was blood. The CDR3 coding sequence is TGTGCCAGCAGCCAAGATTTTGGACAGGGCCTGCAGCCCCAGCATTTT. It is translated as CASSQDFGQGLQPQHF. Using reference TRBV3-1 and TRBJ1-5 for the parts outside the CDR3, the full variable domain is DTAVSQTPKYLVTQMGNDKSIKCEQNLGHDTMYWYKQDSKKFLKIMFSYNNKELIINETVPNRFSPKSPDKAHLNLHINSLELGDSAVYFCASSQDFGQGLQPQHFGDGTRLSIL.